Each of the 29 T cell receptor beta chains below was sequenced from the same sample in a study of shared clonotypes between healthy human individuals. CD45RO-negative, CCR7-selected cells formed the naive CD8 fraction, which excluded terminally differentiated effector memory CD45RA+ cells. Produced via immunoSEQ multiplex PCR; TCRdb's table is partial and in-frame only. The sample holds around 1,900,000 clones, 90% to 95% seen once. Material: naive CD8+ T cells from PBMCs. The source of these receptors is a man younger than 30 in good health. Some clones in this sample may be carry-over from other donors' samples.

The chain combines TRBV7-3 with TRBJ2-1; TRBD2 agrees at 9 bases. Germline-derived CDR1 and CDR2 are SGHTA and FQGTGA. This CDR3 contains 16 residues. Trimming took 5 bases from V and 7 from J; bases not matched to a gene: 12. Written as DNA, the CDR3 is TGTGCCAGCAGCCCCCTTGGCGGGAGGGGGTGGAATGAGCAGTTCTTC. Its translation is CASSPLGGRGWNEQFF.

The CDR3 loop is CASSPPGQVYEQYF. The CDR3 region has the DNA TGTGCCAGCTCACCGCCGGGACAGGTCTACGAGCAGTACTTC. The rearrangement uses TRBV18 and TRBJ2-7; TRBD1 matches at 8 bases. V lost 3 bases and J lost 3; bases outside the gene matches: 4. The CDR3 has 14 residues. The germline V gene encodes CDR1 KGHSH and CDR2 LQKENI.

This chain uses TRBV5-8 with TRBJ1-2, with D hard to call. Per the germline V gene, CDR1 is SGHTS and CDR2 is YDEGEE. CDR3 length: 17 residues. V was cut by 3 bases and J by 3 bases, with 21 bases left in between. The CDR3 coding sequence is TGTGCCAGCAGCTGGCGTGCCCCCCTCCAAAGTGACTATGGCTACACCTTC. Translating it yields CASSWRAPLQSDYGYTF.

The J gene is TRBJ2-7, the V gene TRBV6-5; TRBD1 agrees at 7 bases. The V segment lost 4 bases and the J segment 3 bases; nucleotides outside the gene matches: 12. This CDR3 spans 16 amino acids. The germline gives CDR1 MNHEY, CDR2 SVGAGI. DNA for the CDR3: TGTGCCAGCAGTTCCGACCCATGGGACAGTGGCTACGAGCAGTACTTC. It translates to CASSSDPWDSGYEQYF.

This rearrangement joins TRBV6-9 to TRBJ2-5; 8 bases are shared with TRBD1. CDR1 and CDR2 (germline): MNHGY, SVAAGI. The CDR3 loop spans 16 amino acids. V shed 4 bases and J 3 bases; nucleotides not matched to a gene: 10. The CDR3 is CASSSHRRGQEETQYF. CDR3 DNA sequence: TGTGCCAGCAGTTCTCACCGGAGGGGACAGGAAGAGACCCAGTACTTC.

This CDR3 reads CASSGELAGLQDTQYF. The CDR3 DNA follows: TGTGCCAGCAGCGGCGAACTAGCGGGACTCCAAGATACGCAGTATTTT. The chain is built from TRBV7-8 and TRBJ2-3; 10 positions agree with TRBD2. V was pared by 5 bases and J by 5 bases, with 10 bases of the junction left unmatched. Per the germline V gene, CDR1 is SGHVS and CDR2 is FQNEAQ. This CDR3 has 16 amino acids.

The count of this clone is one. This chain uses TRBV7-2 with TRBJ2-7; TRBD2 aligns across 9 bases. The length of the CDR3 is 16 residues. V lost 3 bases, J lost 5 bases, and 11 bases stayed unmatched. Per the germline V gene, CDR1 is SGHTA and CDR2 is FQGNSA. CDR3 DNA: TGTGCCAGCAGCTTTTCCCCTGCGGGAGGGGGACACGAGCAGTACTTC. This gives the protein CASSFSPAGGGHEQYF.

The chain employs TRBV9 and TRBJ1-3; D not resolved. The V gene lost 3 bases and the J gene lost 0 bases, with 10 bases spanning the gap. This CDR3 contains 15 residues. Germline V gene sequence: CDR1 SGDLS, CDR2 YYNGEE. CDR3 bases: TGTGCCAGCAGCGATCCACAGAGCTCTGGAAACACCATATATTTT. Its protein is CASSDPQSSGNTIYF.

For the CDR3, the DNA is TGTGCCAGCAGCGTTTCTAGCGGGAATCACAATGAGCAGTTCTTC. It codes for CASSVSSGNHNEQFF. This rearrangement joins TRBV9 to TRBJ2-1; 9 positions agree with TRBD2. V was clipped by 2 bases and J by 5 bases; unmatched bases: 5. CDR1 is SGDLS and CDR2 is YYNGEE in the germline V gene. This CDR3 contains 15 residues.

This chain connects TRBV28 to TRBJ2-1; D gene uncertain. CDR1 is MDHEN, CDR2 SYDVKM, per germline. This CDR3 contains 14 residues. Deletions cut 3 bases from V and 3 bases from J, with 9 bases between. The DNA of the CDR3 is TGTGCCAGCAGTTTGAGGTTGAGCTACAATGAGCAGTTCTTC. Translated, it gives CASSLRLSYNEQFF.

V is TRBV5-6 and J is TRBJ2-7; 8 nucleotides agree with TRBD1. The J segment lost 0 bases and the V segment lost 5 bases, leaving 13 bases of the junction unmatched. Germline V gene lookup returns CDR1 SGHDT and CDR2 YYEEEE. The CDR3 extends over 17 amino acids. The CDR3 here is CASSSPPGGPFSYEQYF. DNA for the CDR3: TGTGCCAGCAGTTCCCCTCCAGGGGGCCCATTCTCCTACGAGCAGTACTTC.

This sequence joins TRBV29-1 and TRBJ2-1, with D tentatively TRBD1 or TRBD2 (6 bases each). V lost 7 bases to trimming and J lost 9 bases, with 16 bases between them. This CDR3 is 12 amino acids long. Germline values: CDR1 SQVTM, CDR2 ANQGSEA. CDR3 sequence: CSAETGGVEQFF. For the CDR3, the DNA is TGCAGCGCAGAGACAGGAGGGGTTGAGCAGTTCTTC.

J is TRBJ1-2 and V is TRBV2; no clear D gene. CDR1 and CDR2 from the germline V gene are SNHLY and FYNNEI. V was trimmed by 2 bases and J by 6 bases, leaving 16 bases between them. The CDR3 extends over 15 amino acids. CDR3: CASSEFPTDSHGYTF. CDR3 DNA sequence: TGTGCCAGCAGTGAATTCCCGACGGATTCTCATGGCTACACCTTC.

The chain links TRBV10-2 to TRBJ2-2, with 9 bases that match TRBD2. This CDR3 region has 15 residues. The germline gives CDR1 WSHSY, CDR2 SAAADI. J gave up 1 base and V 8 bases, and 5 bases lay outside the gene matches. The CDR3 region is CASRGREGNTGELFF. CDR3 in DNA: TGCGCCAGCCGGGGGCGGGAGGGGAACACCGGGGAGCTGTTTTTT.

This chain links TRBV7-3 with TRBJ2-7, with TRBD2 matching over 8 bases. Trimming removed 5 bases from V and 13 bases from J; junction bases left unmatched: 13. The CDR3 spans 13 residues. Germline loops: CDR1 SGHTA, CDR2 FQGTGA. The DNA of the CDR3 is TGTGCCAGCAGCCGAGGCACTAGCGGAGGCCTTTACTTC. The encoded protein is CASSRGTSGGLYF.

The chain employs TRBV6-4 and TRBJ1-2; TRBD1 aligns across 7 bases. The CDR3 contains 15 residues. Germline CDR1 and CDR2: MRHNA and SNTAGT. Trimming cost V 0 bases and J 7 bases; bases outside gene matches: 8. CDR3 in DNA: TGTGCCAGCAGTGACTCTAGACAGGGCTTTCGTGGCTACACCTTC. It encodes CASSDSRQGFRGYTF.

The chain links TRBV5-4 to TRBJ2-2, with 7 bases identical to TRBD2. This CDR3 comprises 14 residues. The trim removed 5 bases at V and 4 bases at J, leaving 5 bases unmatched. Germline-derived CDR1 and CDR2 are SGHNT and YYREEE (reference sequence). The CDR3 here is CASRGREGTGELFF. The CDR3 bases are TGTGCCAGCAGGGGCAGGGAGGGCACCGGGGAGCTGTTTTTT.

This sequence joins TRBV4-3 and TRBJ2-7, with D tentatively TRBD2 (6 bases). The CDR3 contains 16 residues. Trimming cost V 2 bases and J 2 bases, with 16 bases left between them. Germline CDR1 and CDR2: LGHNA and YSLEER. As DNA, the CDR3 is TGCGCCAGCAGCCAATCCACGCGGGCGGGGACCTACGAGCAGTACTTC. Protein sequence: CASSQSTRAGTYEQYF.

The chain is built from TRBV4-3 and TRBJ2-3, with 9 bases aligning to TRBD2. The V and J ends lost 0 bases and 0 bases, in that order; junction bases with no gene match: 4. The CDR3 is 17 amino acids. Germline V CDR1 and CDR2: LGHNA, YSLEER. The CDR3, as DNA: TGCGCCAGCAGCCAAGATCCTGGGACTAGCAGCACAGATACGCAGTATTTT. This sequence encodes CASSQDPGTSSTDTQYF.

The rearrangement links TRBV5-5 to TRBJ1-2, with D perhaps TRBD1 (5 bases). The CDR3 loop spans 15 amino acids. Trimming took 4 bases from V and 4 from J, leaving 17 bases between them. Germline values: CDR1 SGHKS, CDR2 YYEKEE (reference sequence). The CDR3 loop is CASSQRPGRGYGYTF. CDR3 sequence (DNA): TGTGCCAGCAGCCAGCGTCCGGGACGCGGCTATGGCTACACCTTC.

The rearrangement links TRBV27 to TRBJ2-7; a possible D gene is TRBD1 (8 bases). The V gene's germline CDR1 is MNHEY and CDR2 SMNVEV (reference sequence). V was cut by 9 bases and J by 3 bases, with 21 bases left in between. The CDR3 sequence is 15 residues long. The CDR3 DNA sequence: TGTGCCAGTGCGGGGGAGGGGGACAGGCACTACGAGCAGTACTTC. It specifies CASAGEGDRHYEQYF.

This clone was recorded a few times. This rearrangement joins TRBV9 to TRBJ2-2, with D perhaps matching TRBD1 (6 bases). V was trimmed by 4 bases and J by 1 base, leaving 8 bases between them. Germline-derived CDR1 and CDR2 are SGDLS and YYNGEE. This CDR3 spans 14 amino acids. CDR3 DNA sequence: TGTGCCAGCAGCTTGGACAGGAACACCGGGGAGCTGTTTTTT. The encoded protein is CASSLDRNTGELFF.

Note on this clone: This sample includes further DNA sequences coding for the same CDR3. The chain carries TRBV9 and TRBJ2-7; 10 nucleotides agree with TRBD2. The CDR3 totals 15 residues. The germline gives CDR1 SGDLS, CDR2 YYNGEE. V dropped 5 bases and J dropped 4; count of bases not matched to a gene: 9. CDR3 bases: TGTGCCAGCAGTGTCACGGCTAGCGGGAGTTACGAGCAGTACTTC. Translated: CASSVTASGSYEQYF.

The CDR3 DNA reads as TGTGCCAGCAGCCCAACGAGTGATCGGTACGAGCAGTACTTC. Its translation: CASSPTSDRYEQYF. The chain couples TRBV7-9 to TRBJ2-7; D is unresolved. The V gene lost 5 bases and the J gene lost 4 bases, with 15 bases spanning the gap. The CDR3 consists of 14 residues. The germline gives CDR1 SEHNR, CDR2 FQNEAQ (reference sequence).

The CDR3 region is CASSLGGGLFF. The CDR3 region has the DNA TGTGCCAGCAGCTTGGGGGGCGGGCTGTTTTTT. The chain joins TRBV5-6 to TRBJ2-2; tentatively, D is TRBD1 (5 bases). The ends were cut back, 0 bases at V and 13 bases at J, with 7 bases in the middle. The CDR3 has 11 amino acids. In germline, CDR1 is SGHDT, CDR2 YYEEEE.

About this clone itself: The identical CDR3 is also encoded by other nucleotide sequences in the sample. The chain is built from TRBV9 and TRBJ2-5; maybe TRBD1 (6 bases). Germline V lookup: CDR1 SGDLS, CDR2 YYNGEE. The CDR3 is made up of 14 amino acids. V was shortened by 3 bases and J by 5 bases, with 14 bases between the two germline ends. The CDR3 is CASSAPGVQETQYF. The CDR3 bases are TGTGCCAGCAGCGCTCCAGGGGTTCAGGAGACCCAGTACTTC.

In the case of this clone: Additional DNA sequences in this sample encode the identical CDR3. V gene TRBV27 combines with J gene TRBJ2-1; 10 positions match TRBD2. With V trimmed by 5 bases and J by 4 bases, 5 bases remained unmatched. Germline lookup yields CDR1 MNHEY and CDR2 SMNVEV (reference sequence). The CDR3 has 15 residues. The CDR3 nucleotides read TGTGCCAGCAGTCCCGGACTAGCGGCTTACAATGAGCAGTTCTTC. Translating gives CASSPGLAAYNEQFF.

In nucleotides, the CDR3 is TGCGCCAGCAGCCAAGGTCCCAGGACGTCCTACGAGCAGTACTTC. Its protein is CASSQGPRTSYEQYF. The J gene is TRBJ2-7, the V gene TRBV4-1, with D hard to call. The V end lost 1 base, the J end lost 1 base, and 11 bases lay between the germline ends. This CDR3 has 15 amino acids. Germline V gives CDR1 MGHRA, CDR2 YSYEKL.

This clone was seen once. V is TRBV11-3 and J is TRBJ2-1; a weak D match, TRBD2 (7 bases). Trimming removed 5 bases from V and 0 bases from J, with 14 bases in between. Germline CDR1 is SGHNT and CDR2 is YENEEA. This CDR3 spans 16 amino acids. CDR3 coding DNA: TGTGCCAGCAGCCCGGGGGCGGGAGACTCCTACAATGAGCAGTTCTTC. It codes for CASSPGAGDSYNEQFF.